These 6 T cell receptor beta chains came from one sample sequenced in a study of T cell clonality in common variable immunodeficiency (dated by TCRdb to 2013 to 2016). Receptor amplification or capture employed the immunoSEQ multiplex PCR assay. As stored in TCRdb, this immuneACCESS dataset retains in-frame rearrangements with V and J assigned. A fraction of the clones does not appear; measured against another copy, unresolved V genes explain less than half of the discrepancy, and the remainder lacks a known reason. The table puts tens of thousands of clones in this sample, none counted just once. The leading ten clones occupy roughly 3.4% of the sample. Specimen: peripheral blood mononuclear cells. Every receptor here comes from a person between 18 and 75 years old in good health.

This clone was seen repeatedly, ten times or more. The CDR3 is cut off 3 residues early in the read; its end comes from the germline J gene. The same CDR3 arises from other DNA sequences in this sample as well. The J gene is TRBJ2-1, the V gene TRBV5-1, with a tentative D call TRBD1 (5 bases). V lost 0 bases and J 4 bases, leaving 11 bases between the germline ends. Germline lookup yields CDR1 SGHRS and CDR2 YFSETQ. This CDR3 contains 15 residues. CDR3 bases read: TGCGCCAGCAGCTTGGGGCAGGGAACATACAATGAG. It codes for CASSLGQGTYNE. The whole CDR3 sequence is CASSLGQGTYNEQFF.

This clone was seen repeatedly, ten times or more. Incomplete CDR3 DNA: TGTGCCAGCAGCCACATTTCAGCGGGGGGC. Protein: CASSHISAGG. The CDR3 in its entirety is CASSHISAGGYTF. The rearrangement uses TRBV7-2 and TRBJ1-2; D is unclear. The read falls 3 residues short of the CDR3 end, and the missing part is taken from the germline J gene. The CDR3 contains 13 residues. CDR1 and CDR2 from the germline V gene are SGHTA and FQGNSA.

This clone showed up many times. With the read ending 3 residues before the CDR3 end, the germline J gene is used to fill in that end. The chain uses TRBV5-1 and TRBJ2-2; 8 bases are shared with TRBD1. With 4 bases clipped from V and 7 bases from J, the junction kept 6 bases outside the gene matches. Germline V lookup: CDR1 SGHRS, CDR2 YFSETQ. The CDR3 contains 14 residues. CDR3 protein: CASSDDRGGGELFF. CDR3 DNA, as far as it was read: TGCGCCAGCAGCGATGACAGGGGAGGCGGGGAG.

This clone came up many times. The CDR3 end lies 3 residues beyond the end of the read and is filled in from the germline J gene. J is TRBJ2-1 and V is TRBV5-1; 15 positions match TRBD2. The V and J ends lost 3 bases and 7 bases, in that order; junction bases with no gene match: 5. Germline values: CDR1 SGHRS, CDR2 YFSETQ. The CDR3 has 16 amino acids. The CDR3 loop is CASSSGTSGRLNEQFF. Partial CDR3 DNA: TGCGCCAGCAGCTCAGGGACTAGCGGGAGGCTAAATGAG.

In its sample, this clone was seen many times. The CDR3 is cut off 3 residues early in the read; its end comes from the germline J gene. The rearrangement links TRBV20-1 to TRBJ2-3, with 8 positions matching TRBD1. Germline V lookup: CDR1 DFQATT, CDR2 SNEGSKA (reference sequence). After removal of 6 bases from V and 2 bases from J, the junction contained 10 bases not matched to a gene. CDR3 length: 15 residues. The CDR3 protein is CSAPKDRVSTDTQYF. The sequenced CDR3 bases are TGCAGTGCACCCAAGGACAGGGTTTCCACAGATACG.

This clone showed up many times. The CDR3 end is not reached by the read, which stops 3 residues before it; the germline J gene fills it in. The chain recombines TRBV29-1 with TRBJ2-5, with 10 positions matching TRBD2. The J segment lost 5 bases and the V segment lost 3 bases, leaving 18 bases of the junction unmatched. In germline, CDR1 is SQVTM, CDR2 ANQGSEA. The CDR3 extends over 18 amino acids. Incomplete CDR3 DNA: TGCAGCGTTGAGTTCTTTTCTTCTAGCGGGAGTCCCCCCGAGACC. This codes for CSVEFFSSSGSPPET. The CDR3 as a whole reads CSVEFFSSSGSPPETQYF.